A selection of T cell receptor beta chains follows, all from one sample in a study of T cells in localized non-small cell lung cancer. Some clones are missing from TCRdb's copy, which holds only in-frame ones; the method was immunoSEQ multiplex PCR. This table holds around 25,000 clones, about 88% found once. The material was peripheral blood, obtained before any cancer treatment. These receptors were taken from a female donor of 60 years or more with stage I lung adenocarcinoma. CDR3s include the opening cysteine and the closing phenylalanine or tryptophan. The D gene is left open where the match is weak. A clone size is listed for some rows: how often the clone was seen (once, few, many), or a class if it is expanded.

CDR3 protein,CDR3 DNA,J gene,clone size,D gene,V gene
CASSLSGNLNQPQHF,TGCGCCAGCAGCTTGAGCGGAAACCTTAATCAGCCCCAGCATTTT,TRBJ1-5,-,-,TRBV5-1
CSVGTSGGVWNEQFF,TGCAGCGTAGGGACTAGCGGGGGGGTCTGGAATGAGCAGTTCTTC,TRBJ2-1,-,TRBD2,TRBV29-1
CASSRTDHLETQYF,TGTGCCAGCAGTCGGACGGATCACCTAGAGACCCAGTACTTC,TRBJ2-5,-,-,TRBV2
CASSLDRVNTEAFF,TGTGCCAGCAGCTTAGACAGGGTGAACACTGAAGCTTTCTTT,TRBJ1-1,-,-,TRBV7-8
CASSRLDRPLAMNTEAFF,TGTGCCAGCTCACGATTGGACAGGCCTCTGGCAATGAACACTGAAGCTTTCTTT,TRBJ1-1,few,TRBD1,TRBV18
CASSVQGSDTQYF,TGTGCCAGCAGCGTACAGGGGTCAGATACGCAGTATTTT,TRBJ2-3,-,-,TRBV9
CASSLYPGELFF,TGTGCCAGCAGCTTATACCCCGGGGAGCTGTTTTTT,TRBJ2-2,-,-,TRBV13
CASSQNRKHLRSGNTIYF,TGTGCCAGCAGCCAAAACCGGAAACACCTCCGCTCTGGAAACACCATATATTTT,TRBJ1-3,-,-,TRBV4-2
CASRFPGGLAGPLATDTQYF,TGTGCAAGTCGCTTTCCCGGGGGACTAGCGGGACCCCTGGCCACAGATACGCAGTATTTT,TRBJ2-3,-,-,TRBV12-2
CASSLGYTEAFF,TGTGCCAGCAGTTTGGGATACACTGAAGCTTTCTTT,TRBJ1-1,-,-,TRBV28
CASSQRREDEQFF,TGTGCCAGCAGTCAAAGGAGGGAGGATGAGCAGTTCTTC,TRBJ2-1,-,-,TRBV6-6
CASSPRQMNTEAFF,TGTGCCAGTAGTCCTCGACAGATGAACACTGAAGCTTTCTTT,TRBJ1-1,-,-,TRBV19
CASRKNRDRDSGELFF,TGTGCCAGCAGAAAGAACCGGGACAGGGATAGCGGGGAGCTGTTTTTT,TRBJ2-2,-,TRBD1,TRBV2
CASSLDRGLFGQYF,TGTGCCAGTAGTTTGGACAGGGGATTATTCGGGCAGTACTTC,TRBJ2-7,-,TRBD1,TRBV19
CALGGGGTGELFF,TGTGCCCTCGGCGGAGGTGGCACCGGGGAGCTGTTTTTT,TRBJ2-2,-,-,TRBV10-3